This T cell receptor (beta chain) was recorded in a study of T cells in pancreatic ductal adenocarcinoma. Study-wide results and limits: Compared with tumor, blood showed more total productive templates and around 8.1-fold more clonotypes. This surgical cohort overrepresents the minority presenting with early-stage disease. Tumor and blood clonality did not differ significantly, about 0.1 versus 0.07.

V dropped 3 bases and J dropped 8 bases, with 12 bases sitting between them. The CDR3 consists of 13 residues. Germline values: CDR1 KGHSH, CDR2 LQKENI. Details on this clone: Its antigen remains unidentified.

No neoadjuvant therapy was given to the selected pancreatic ductal adenocarcinoma patients before their surgery. TCRdb's table, derived via immunoSEQ multiplex PCR, lists solely in-frame clones and lacks some. There are more than 25,000 clones in the sample; more than 80% occur only once, and less than 2.5% lies in the top ten. This TCR came from a human donor with pancreatic ductal adenocarcinoma. The sequenced material came from PBMCs. The chain links TRBV18 to TRBJ2-3; D possibly corresponds to TRBD2 (6 bases). The chain's CDR3 is CASSPNGDSTQYF. CDR3 sequence (DNA): TGTGCCAGCTCACCGAACGGGGACTCTACGCAGTATTTT.